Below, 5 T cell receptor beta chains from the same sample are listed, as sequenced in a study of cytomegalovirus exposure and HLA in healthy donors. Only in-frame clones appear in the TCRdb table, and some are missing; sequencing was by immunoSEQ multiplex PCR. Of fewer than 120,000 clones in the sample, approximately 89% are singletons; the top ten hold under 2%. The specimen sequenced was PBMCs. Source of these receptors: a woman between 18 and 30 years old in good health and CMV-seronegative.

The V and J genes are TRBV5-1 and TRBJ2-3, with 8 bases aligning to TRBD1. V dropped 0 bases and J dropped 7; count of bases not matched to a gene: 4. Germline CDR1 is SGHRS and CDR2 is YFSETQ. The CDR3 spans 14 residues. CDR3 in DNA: TGCGCCAGCAGCTTGGGGGACAGGATGAATACGCAGTATTTT. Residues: CASSLGDRMNTQYF.

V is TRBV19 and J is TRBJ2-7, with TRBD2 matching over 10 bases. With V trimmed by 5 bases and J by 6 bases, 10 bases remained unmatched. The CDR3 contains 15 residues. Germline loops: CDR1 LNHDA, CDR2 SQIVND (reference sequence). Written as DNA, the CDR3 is TGTGCCAGTAGTGTTTCAATAGCGGGAGGTTCCGAGCAGTACTTC. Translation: CASSVSIAGGSEQYF. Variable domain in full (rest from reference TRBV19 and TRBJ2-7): DGGITQSPKYLFRKEGQNVTLSCEQNLNHDAMYWYRQDPGQGLRLIYYSQIVNDFQKGDIAEGYSVSREKKESFPLTVTSAQKNPTAFYLCASSVSIAGGSEQYFGPGTRLTVT.

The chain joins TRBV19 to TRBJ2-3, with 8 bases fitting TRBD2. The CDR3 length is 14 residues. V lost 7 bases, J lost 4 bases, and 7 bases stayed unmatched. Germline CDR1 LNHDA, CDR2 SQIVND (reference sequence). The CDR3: CASKTRGGSDTQYF. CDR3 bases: TGTGCCAGTAAGACACGGGGGGGCTCAGATACGCAGTATTTT.

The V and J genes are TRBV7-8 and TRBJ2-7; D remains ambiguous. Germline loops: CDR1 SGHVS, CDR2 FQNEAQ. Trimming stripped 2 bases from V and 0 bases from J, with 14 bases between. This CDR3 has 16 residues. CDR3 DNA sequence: TGTGCCAGCAGCTTATCGTTCACTTTAAGCTCCTACGAGCAGTACTTC. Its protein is CASSLSFTLSSYEQYF.

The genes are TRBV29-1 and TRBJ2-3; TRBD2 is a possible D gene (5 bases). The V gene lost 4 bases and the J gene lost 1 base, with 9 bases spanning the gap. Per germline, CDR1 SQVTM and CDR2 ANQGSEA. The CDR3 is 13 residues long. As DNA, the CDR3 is TGCAGCGTTGTTGGCGGGCGCACAGATACGCAGTATTTT. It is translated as CSVVGGRTDTQYF.